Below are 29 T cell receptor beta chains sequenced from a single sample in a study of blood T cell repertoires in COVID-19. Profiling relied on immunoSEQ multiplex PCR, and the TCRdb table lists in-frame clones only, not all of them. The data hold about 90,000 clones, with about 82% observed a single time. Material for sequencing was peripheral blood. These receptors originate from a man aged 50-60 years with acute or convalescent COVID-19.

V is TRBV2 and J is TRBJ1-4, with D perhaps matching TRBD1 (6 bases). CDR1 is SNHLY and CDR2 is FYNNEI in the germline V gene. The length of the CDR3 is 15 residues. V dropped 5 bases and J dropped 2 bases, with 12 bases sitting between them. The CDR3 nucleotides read TGTGCCAGCAGTCCTACAGGGATGACTAATGAAAAACTGTTTTTT. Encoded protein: CASSPTGMTNEKLFF.

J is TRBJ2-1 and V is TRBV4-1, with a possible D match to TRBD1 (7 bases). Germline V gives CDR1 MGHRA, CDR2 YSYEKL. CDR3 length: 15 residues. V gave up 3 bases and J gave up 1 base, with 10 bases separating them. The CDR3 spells CASSQSGGSYNEQFF. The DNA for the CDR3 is TGCGCCAGCAGCCAGTCAGGGGGGTCCTACAATGAGCAGTTCTTC.

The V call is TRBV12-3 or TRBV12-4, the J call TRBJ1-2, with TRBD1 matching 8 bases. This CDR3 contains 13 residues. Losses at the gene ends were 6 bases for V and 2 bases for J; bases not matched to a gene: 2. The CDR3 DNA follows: TGTGCCAGCAGGAGGACAGGGAACTATGGCTACACCTTC. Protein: CASRRTGNYGYTF.

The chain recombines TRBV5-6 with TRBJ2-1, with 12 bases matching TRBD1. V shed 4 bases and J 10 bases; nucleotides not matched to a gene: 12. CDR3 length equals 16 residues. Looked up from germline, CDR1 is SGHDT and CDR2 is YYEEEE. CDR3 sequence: CASSTTGTGGLEEQFF. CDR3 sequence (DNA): TGTGCCAGCAGCACTACCGGGACAGGGGGCCTAGAGGAGCAGTTCTTC.

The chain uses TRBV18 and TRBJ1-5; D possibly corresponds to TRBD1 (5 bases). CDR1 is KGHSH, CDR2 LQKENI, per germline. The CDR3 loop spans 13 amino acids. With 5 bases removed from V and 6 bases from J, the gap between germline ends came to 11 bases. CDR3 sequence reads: CASSGGDSQPQHF. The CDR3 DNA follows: TGTGCCAGCTCAGGGGGGGATAGTCAGCCCCAGCATTTT.

The CDR3 here is CASSQDRSGGNTQYF. The CDR3 DNA is TGCGCCAGCAGCCAAGATCGGTCAGGGGGCAATACGCAGTATTTT. This rearrangement joins TRBV4-1 to TRBJ2-3, with TRBD1 matching 8 bases. V dropped 0 bases and J dropped 7; count of bases not matched to a gene: 6. Germline V gives CDR1 MGHRA, CDR2 YSYEKL. CDR3 length: 15 residues.

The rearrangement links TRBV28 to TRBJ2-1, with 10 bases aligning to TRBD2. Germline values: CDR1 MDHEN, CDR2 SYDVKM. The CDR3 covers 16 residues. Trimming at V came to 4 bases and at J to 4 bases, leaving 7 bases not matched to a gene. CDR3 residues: CASSSPGLATYNEQFF. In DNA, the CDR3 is TGTGCCAGCAGTTCCCCGGGACTAGCGACTTACAATGAGCAGTTCTTC. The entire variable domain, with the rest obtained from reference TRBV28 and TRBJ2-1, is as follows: DVKVTQSSRYLVKRTGEKVFLECVQDMDHENMFWYRQDPGLGLRLIYFSYDVKMKEKGDIPEGYSVSREKKERFSLILESASTNQTSMYLCASSSPGLATYNEQFFGPGTRLTVL.

CDR3 region: CASSASGGGNGYTF. CDR3 coding DNA: TGTGCCAGCAGCGCCTCGGGAGGGGGAAATGGCTACACCTTC. This rearrangement joins TRBV9 to TRBJ1-2, with a weak D call TRBD1 (6 bases). Germline V gene sequence: CDR1 SGDLS, CDR2 YYNGEE. V shed 3 bases and J shed 6 bases, with 15 bases lying between them. The CDR3 is 14 amino acids. The full variable domain, in which reference TRBV9 and TRBJ1-2 provide the parts outside the CDR3, is DSGVTQTPKHLITATGQRVTLRCSPRSGDLSVYWYQQSLDQGLQFLIQYYNGEERAKGNILERFSAQQFPDLHSELNLSSLELGDSALYFCASSASGGGNGYTFGSGTRLTVV.

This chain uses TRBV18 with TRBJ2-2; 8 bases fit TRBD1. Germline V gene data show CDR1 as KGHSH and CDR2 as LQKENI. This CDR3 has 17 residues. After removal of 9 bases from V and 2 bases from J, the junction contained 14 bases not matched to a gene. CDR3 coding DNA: TGTGCCAGTTCCCAAAGCCAGGGGGCTCATAACACCGGGGAGCTGTTTTTT. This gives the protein CASSQSQGAHNTGELFF.

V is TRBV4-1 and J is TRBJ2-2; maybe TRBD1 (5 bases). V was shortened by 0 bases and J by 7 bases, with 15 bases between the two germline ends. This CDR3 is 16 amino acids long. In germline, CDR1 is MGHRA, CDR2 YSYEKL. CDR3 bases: TGCGCCAGCAGCCAAGAGGCTTTTGGGGCTCACGGGGAGCTGTTTTTT. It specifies CASSQEAFGAHGELFF.

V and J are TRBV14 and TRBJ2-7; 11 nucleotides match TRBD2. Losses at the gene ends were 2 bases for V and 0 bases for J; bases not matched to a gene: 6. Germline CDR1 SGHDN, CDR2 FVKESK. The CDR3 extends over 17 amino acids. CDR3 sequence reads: CASSQRTGTSGSYEQYF. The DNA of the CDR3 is TGTGCCAGCAGCCAACGTACCGGGACTAGCGGCTCCTACGAGCAGTACTTC.

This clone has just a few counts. The CDR3 sequence is CASSDKTGASYEQYF. Here the CDR3 DNA reads TGCGCCAGCAGTGATAAGACAGGGGCTAGCTACGAGCAGTACTTC. The chain carries TRBV10-1 and TRBJ2-7; 8 bases align to TRBD1. Germline lookup yields CDR1 WNHNN and CDR2 SYGVQD (reference sequence). Trimming cost V 3 bases and J 3 bases; bases outside gene matches: 7. The CDR3 has 15 amino acids.

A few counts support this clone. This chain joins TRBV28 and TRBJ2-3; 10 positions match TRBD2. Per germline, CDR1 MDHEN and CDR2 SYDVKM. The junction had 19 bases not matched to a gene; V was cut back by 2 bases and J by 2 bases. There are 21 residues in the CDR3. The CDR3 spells CASSLPKLRALAGVFTDTQYF. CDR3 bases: TGTGCCAGCAGTTTACCCAAATTGCGGGCGCTAGCGGGAGTCTTCACAGATACGCAGTATTTT.

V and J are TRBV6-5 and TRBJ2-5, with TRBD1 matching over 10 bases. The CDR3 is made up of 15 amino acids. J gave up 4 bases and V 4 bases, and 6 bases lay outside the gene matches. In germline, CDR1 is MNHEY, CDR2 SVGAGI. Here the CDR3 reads CASSFDRGLRETQYF. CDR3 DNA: TGTGCCAGCAGTTTCGACAGGGGGCTACGAGAGACCCAGTACTTC.

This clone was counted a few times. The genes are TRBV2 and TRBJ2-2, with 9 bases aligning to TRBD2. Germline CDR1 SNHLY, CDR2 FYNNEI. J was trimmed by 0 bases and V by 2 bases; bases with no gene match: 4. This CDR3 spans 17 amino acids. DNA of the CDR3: TGTGCCAGCAGTGAACCCCTAGCGGGGACGAACACCGGGGAGCTGTTTTTT. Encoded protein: CASSEPLAGTNTGELFF.

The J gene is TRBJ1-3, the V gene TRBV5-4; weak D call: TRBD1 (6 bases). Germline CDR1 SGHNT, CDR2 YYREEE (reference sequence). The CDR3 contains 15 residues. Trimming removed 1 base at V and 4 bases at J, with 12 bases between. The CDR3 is CASSLNTGYGNTIYF. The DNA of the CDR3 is TGTGCCAGCAGCTTGAACACAGGGTACGGAAACACCATATATTTT. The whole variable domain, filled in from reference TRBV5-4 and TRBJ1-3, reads ETGVTQSPTHLIKTRGQQVTLRCSSQSGHNTVSWYQQALGQGPQFIFQYYREEENGRGNFPPRFSGLQFPNYSSELNVNALELDDSALYLCASSLNTGYGNTIYFGEGSWLTVV.

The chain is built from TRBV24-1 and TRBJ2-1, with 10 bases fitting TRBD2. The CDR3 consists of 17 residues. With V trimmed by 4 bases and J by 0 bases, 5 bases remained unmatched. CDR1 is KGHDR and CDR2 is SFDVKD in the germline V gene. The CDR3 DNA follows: TGTGCCACCAGTGACCCGAGCGGGGGGGCCTCCTACAATGAGCAGTTCTTC. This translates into CATSDPSGGASYNEQFF.

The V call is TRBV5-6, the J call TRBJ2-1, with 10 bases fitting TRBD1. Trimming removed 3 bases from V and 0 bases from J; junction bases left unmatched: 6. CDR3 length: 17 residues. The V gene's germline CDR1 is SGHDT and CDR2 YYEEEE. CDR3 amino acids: CASSSDWTGGSYNEQFF. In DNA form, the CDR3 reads TGTGCCAGCAGCTCCGATTGGACAGGGGGCTCCTACAATGAGCAGTTCTTC.

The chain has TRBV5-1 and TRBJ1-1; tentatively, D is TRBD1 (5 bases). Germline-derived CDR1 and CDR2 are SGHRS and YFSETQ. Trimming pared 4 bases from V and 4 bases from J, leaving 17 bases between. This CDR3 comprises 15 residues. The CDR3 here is CASSPGHPGRTEAFF. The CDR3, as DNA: TGCGCCAGCAGCCCCGGACACCCCGGTCGCACTGAAGCTTTCTTT.

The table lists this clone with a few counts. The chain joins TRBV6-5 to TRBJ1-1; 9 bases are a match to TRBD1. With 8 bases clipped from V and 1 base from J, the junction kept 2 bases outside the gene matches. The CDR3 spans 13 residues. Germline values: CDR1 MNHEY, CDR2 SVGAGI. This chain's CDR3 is CASQTGGNTEAFF. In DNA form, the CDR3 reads TGTGCCAGCCAGACAGGGGGGAACACTGAAGCTTTCTTT.

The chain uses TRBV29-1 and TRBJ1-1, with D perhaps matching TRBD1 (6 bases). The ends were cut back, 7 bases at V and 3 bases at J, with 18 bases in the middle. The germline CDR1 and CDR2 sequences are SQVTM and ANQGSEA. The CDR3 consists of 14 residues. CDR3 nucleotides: TGCAGCGGAGGTCGGGGGGGCCTTCACACTGAAGCTTTCTTT. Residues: CSGGRGGLHTEAFF.

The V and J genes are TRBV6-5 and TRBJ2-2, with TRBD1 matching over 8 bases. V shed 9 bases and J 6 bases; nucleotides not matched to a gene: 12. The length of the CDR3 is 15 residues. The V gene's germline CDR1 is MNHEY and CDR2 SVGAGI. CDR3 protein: CASRKLTGDAGELFF. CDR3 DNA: TGTGCCAGTAGAAAGCTGACAGGGGATGCCGGGGAGCTGTTTTTT.

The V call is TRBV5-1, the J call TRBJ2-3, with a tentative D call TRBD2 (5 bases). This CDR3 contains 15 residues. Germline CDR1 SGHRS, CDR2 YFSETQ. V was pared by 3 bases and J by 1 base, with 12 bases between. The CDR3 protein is CASSWTAPGTDTQYF. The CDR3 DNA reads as TGCGCCAGCAGCTGGACTGCCCCGGGCACAGATACGCAGTATTTT.

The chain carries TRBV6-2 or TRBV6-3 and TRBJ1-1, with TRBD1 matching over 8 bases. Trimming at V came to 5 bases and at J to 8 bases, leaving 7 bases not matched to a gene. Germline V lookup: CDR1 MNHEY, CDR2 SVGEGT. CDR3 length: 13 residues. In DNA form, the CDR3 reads TGTGCCAGCAGTATGGACAGGGACCGAGAAGCTTTCTTT. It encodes CASSMDRDREAFF.

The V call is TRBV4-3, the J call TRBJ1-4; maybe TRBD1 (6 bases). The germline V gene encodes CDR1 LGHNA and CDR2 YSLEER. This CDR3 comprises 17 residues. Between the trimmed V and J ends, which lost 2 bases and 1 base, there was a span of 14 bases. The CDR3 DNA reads TGCGCCAGCAGCCAACCACCATCCAGGGGAACTAATGAAAAACTGTTTTTT. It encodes CASSQPPSRGTNEKLFF.

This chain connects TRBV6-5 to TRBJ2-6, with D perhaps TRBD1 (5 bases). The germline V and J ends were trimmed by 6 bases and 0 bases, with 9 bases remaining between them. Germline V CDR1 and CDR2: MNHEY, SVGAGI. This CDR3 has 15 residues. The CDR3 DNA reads TGTGCCAGCAGAACAGGTTCCTCTGGGGCCAACGTCCTGACTTTC. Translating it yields CASRTGSSGANVLTF.

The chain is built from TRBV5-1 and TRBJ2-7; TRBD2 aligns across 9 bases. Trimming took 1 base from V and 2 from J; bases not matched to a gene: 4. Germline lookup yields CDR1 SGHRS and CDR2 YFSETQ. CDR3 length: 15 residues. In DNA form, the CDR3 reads TGCGCCAGCAGCTTGTCTAGCGGGGAAACCTACGAGCAGTACTTC. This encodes CASSLSSGETYEQYF.

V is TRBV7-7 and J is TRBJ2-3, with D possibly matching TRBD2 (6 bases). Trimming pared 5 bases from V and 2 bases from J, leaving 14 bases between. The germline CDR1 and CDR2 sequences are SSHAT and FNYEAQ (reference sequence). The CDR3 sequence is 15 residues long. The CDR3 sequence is CASSPQPSATDTQYF. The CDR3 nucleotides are TGTGCCAGCAGCCCCCAGCCTAGCGCCACAGATACGCAGTATTTT. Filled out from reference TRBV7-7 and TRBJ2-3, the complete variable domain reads GAGVSQSPRYKVTKRGQDVTLRCDPISSHATLYWYQQALGQGPEFLTYFNYEAQPDKSGLPSDRFSAERPEGSISTLTIQRTEQRDSAMYRCASSPQPSATDTQYFGPGTRLTVL.

The CDR3 region has the DNA TGTGCCAGTAGTATAACAGGGACGTCCTACGAGCAGTACTTC. It is translated as CASSITGTSYEQYF. The V call is TRBV19, the J call TRBJ2-7, with a possible D match to TRBD1 (6 bases). The CDR3 has 14 amino acids. Deletions cut 2 bases from V and 1 base from J, with 9 bases between. CDR1 is LNHDA, CDR2 SQIVND, per germline (reference sequence).